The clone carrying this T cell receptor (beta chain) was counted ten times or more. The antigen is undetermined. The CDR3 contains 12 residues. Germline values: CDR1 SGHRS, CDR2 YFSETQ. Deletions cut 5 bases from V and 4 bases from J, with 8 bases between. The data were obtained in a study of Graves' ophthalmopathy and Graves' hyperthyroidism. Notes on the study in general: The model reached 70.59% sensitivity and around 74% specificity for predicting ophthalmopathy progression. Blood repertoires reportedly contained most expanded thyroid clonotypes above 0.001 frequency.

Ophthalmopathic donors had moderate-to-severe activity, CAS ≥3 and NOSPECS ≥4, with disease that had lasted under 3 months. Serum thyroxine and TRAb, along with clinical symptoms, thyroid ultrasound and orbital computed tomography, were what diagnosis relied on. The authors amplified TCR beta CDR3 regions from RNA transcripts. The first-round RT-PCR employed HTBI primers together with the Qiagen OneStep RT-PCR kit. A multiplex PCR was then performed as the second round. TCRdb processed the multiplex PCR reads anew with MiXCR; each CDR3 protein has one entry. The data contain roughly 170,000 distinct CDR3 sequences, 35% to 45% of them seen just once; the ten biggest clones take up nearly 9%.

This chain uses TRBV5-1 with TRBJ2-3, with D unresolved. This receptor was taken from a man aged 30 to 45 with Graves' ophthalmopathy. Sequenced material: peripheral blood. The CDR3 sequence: CASSWASDTQYF. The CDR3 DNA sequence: TGCGCCAGCAGTTGGGCTTCAGATACGCAGTATTTT.